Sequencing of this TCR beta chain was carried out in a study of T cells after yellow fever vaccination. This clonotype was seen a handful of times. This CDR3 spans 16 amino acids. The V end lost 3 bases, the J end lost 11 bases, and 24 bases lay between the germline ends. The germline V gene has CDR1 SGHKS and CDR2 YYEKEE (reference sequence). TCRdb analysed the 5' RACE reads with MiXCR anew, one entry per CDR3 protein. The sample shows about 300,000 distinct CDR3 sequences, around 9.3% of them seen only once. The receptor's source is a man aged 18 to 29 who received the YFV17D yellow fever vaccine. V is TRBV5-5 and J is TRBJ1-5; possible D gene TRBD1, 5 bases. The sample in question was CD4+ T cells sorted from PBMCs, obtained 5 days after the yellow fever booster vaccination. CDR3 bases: TGTGCCAGCAGCTCCGGACGGGAGAATCTGGGGGTGGCCCAGCATTTT. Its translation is CASSSGRENLGVAQHF.